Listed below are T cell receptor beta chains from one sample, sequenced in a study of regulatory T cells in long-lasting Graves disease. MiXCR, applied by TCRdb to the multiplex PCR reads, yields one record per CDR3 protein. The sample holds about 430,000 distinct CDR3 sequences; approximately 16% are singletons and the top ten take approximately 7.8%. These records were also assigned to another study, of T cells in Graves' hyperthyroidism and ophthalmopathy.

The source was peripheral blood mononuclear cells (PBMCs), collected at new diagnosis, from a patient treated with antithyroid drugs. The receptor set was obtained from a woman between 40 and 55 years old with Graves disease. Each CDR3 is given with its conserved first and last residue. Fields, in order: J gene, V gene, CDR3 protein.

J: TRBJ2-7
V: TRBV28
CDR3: CASGLGRQYF

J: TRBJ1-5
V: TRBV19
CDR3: CASSTGTGNQPQHF

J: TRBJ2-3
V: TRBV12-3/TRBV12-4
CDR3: CASRALAGGSDTQYF

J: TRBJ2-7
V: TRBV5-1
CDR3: CASSLGPSRGYEQYF

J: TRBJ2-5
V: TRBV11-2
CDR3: CASSFPILGLGAQTQYF

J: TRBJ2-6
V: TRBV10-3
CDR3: CAISETGANVLTF

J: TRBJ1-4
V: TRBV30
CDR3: CAWSVGGTSGKLFF

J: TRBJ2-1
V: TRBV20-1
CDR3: CSADKGSLNNEQFF

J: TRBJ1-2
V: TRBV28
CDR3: CASSLVRGYGYTF

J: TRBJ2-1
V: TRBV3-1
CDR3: CASSQPGGRNNEQFF

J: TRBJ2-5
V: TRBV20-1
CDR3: CSARLTSGRETQYF

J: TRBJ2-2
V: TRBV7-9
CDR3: CASSFRLASNTGELFF

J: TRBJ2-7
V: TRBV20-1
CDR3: CSAGLAGSEQYF

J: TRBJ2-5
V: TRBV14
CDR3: CASSPLDRQETQYF

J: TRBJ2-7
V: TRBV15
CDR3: CATSRDGGGISYEQYF

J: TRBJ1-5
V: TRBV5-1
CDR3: CASSLTSDRNQPQHF

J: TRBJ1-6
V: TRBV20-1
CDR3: CSARDGHLSPLHF

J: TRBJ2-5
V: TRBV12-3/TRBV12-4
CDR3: CASSFIIGETQYF

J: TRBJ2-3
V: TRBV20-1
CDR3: CSAHTSGRHPDTQYF

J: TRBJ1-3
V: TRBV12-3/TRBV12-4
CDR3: CASSATGTGGNTIYF

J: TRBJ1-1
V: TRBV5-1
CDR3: CASSSGPGGTEAFF

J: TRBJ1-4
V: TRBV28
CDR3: CASWGVWGLRDSNEKLFF

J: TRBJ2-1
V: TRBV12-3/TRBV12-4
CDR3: CASSRGGSGEQFF

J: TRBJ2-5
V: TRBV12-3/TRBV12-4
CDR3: CASSSRTNNPETQYF

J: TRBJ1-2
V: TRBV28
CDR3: CASSLRSAGGYTF

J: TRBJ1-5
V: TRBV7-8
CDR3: CASSLGPQHF

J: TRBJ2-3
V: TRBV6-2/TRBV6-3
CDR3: CASSYVGYGTDTQYF

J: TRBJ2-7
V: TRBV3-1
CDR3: CASSPRTAYEQYF

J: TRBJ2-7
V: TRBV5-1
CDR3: CASSNGAGVTNEQYF

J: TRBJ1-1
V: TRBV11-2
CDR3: CASSGDWAGRSEAFF

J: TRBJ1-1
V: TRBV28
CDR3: CASRGRVKTEAFF

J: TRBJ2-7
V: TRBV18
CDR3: CASSPSGRLLEQYF

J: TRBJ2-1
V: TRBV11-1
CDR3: CASSFSLNNEQFF

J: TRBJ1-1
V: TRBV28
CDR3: CASSLWEGLGNTEAFF

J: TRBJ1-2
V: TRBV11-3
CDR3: CASIGEVQGADGYTF

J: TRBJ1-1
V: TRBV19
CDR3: CASKDRGIRGTEAFF

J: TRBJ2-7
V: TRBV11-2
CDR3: CASSAGTVNEQYF

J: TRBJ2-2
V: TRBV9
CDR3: CASSAYRVTGELFF

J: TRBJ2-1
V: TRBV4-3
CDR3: CASSLQRRLAGSSYNEQFF

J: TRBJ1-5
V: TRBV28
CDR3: CASGQGGNQPQHF

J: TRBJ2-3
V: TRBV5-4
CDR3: CASRELGADTQYF

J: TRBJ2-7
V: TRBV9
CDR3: CASNPEGQGSYEQYF

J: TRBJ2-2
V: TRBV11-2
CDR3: CASSLLFSSSGELFF

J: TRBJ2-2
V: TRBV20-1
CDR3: CSARLEGLAQNTGELFF

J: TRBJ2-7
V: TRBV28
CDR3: CASSFGQLGSYEQYF

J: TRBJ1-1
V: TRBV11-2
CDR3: CASSLYRTMNTEAFF

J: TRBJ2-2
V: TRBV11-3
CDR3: CASSFVRAGTGDTGELFF

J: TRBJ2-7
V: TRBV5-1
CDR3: CASSSQGGSYEQYF

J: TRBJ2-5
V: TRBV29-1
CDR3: CSVVLGDEVETQYF

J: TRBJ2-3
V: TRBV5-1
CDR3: CASSLMGPYTDTQYF

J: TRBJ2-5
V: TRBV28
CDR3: CASSFAGGFRETQYF

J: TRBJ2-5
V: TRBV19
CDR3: CASAQTAHETQYF

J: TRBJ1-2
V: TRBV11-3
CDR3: CASSLDRIGYTF